These 26 T cell receptor beta chains were sequenced from one sample in a study of PD-1 blockade in classical Hodgkin lymphoma. Data came from immunoSEQ multiplex PCR; TCRdb stores just in-frame clones and leaves some out. Counted here are more than 20,000 clones, 80% to 90% occurring once; the ten biggest clones make up roughly 2.5%. All the patients suffered relapse after autologous stem cell transplantation, and brentuximab vedotin exposure differed. Sequenced material: peripheral blood mononuclear cells (PBMCs), taken at baseline. The receptors derive from a human donor with classical Hodgkin lymphoma.

The CDR3 coding sequence is TGTGCCAGCAGCTTGGGGACAGGGACGGATACGCAGTATTTT. Protein: CASSLGTGTDTQYF. The chain uses TRBV5-4 and TRBJ2-3; 8 nucleotides align to TRBD1. The CDR3 has 14 residues. V was pared by 0 bases and J by 6 bases, with 3 bases of the junction left unmatched. Germline CDR1 and CDR2: SGHNT and YYREEE (reference sequence).

The chain employs TRBV6-6 and TRBJ1-2; TRBD1 might be the D (6 bases). V lost 4 bases and J lost 4, with 13 bases in between. Germline V gene lookup returns CDR1 MNHNY and CDR2 SVGAGI (reference sequence). The CDR3 runs 14 residues. CDR3 in DNA: TGTGCCAGCAGTTTCCTTGGACAGCTCTATGGCTACACCTTC. Protein: CASSFLGQLYGYTF.

This rearrangement joins TRBV5-1 to TRBJ2-1; D may be TRBD1 (6 bases). CDR1 is SGHRS, CDR2 YFSETQ, per germline. CDR3 length: 14 amino acids. The V end lost 0 bases, the J end lost 4 bases, and 8 bases lay between the germline ends. The CDR3 sequence is CASSLGTAYNEQFF. Written as DNA, the CDR3 is TGCGCCAGCAGCTTGGGGACAGCTTACAATGAGCAGTTCTTC.

The chain carries TRBV7-9 and TRBJ1-2; the D gene is possibly TRBD1 (5 bases). There are 15 residues in the CDR3. Trimming cost V 5 bases and J 1 base, with 14 bases left between them. Germline values: CDR1 SEHNR, CDR2 FQNEAQ (reference sequence). CDR3 coding DNA: TGTGCCAGCAGCGCCACCGGGACGCGTAACTATGGCTACACCTTC. Its translation is CASSATGTRNYGYTF.

The chain is built from TRBV7-9 and TRBJ2-7; D possibly matches TRBD1 or TRBD2 (5 bases each). The V end lost 8 bases, the J end lost 2 bases, and 13 bases lay between the germline ends. This CDR3 region has 13 residues. Germline V lookup: CDR1 SEHNR, CDR2 FQNEAQ (reference sequence). The CDR3 sequence: CASARDAAYEQYF. CDR3 coding DNA: TGTGCCAGCGCACGGGACGCGGCCTACGAGCAGTACTTC.

V is TRBV5-1 and J is TRBJ2-7, with 10 bases identical to TRBD2. Germline-derived CDR1 and CDR2 are SGHRS and YFSETQ. This CDR3 contains 14 residues. With V trimmed by 2 bases and J by 2 bases, 1 base remained unmatched. The CDR3 reads CASSFSGGPYEQYF. The CDR3 nucleotides are TGCGCCAGCAGCTTTAGCGGGGGGCCCTACGAGCAGTACTTC.

The V and J genes are TRBV4-2 and TRBJ2-3; D remains unclear. The germline V gene encodes CDR1 LGHNA and CDR2 YNFKEQ. The CDR3 runs 13 residues. Trimming stripped 0 bases from V and 4 bases from J, with 5 bases between. DNA of the CDR3: TGTGCCAGCAGCCAAGATACCCCAGATACGCAGTATTTT. Translation gives CASSQDTPDTQYF.

This clone is labeled medium-sized. This chain joins TRBV19 and TRBJ1-6; weak D call: TRBD1 (5 bases). CDR3 length equals 13 residues. V gave up 7 bases and J gave up 10 bases, with 14 bases separating them. CDR1 and CDR2 (germline): LNHDA, SQIVND (reference sequence). This CDR3 is CASMGQGGSPLHF. CDR3 coding DNA: TGTGCCAGTATGGGGCAGGGAGGGTCACCCCTCCACTTT.

V gene TRBV4-2 combines with J gene TRBJ2-6; TRBD1 matches 7 bases. Germline loops: CDR1 LGHNA, CDR2 YNFKEQ. Trimming at V came to 2 bases and at J to 0 bases, leaving 4 bases not matched to a gene. The CDR3 is made up of 17 amino acids. The CDR3 DNA reads as TGTGCCAGCAGCCAACAGGGGGATACCTCTGGGGCCAACGTCCTGACTTTC. It specifies CASSQQGDTSGANVLTF.

The J gene is TRBJ1-3, the V gene TRBV6-5; 12 bases are a match to TRBD1. Germline V gene data show CDR1 as MNHEY and CDR2 as SVGAGI. The CDR3 contains 16 residues. With V trimmed by 4 bases and J by 4 bases, 5 bases remained unmatched. The DNA of the CDR3 is TGTGCCAGCAGTTCGGGACAGGGGGCCTCGGGAAACACCATATATTTT. Translating gives CASSSGQGASGNTIYF.

The rearrangement uses TRBV7-9 and TRBJ2-5; perhaps TRBD2 as D (6 bases). V was cut by 5 bases and J by 2 bases, with 15 bases left in between. The CDR3 consists of 15 residues. CDR1 and CDR2 (germline): SEHNR, FQNEAQ (reference sequence). Written as DNA, the CDR3 is TGTGCCAGCAGCGGGTTTGGAGGGGTACAAGAGACCCAGTACTTC. Its protein product is CASSGFGGVQETQYF.

V gene TRBV27 combines with J gene TRBJ1-2, with TRBD1 identical over 9 bases. V lost 2 bases to trimming and J lost 4 bases; unmatched junction nucleotides: 8. CDR3 size: 16 residues. The germline CDR1 and CDR2 sequences are MNHEY and SMNVEV (reference sequence). The CDR3 sequence is CASSLGGTGHFYGYTF. CDR3 DNA: TGTGCCAGCAGTTTAGGGGGGACAGGGCACTTCTATGGCTACACCTTC.

The V gene is TRBV7-9, the J gene TRBJ2-5; a weak D match, TRBD2 (6 bases). The V end was cut by 5 bases, the J end by 6 bases, with 13 bases between. Germline V gives CDR1 SEHNR, CDR2 FQNEAQ (reference sequence). The CDR3 sequence is 13 residues long. The CDR3 DNA is TGTGCCAGCAGCCCTTCTAGCGAGCAGACCCAGTACTTC. Its translation: CASSPSSEQTQYF.

CDR3: CASSLALGDIGELFF. The CDR3 DNA sequence: TGCGCCAGCAGCTTGGCCTTAGGGGATATCGGGGAGCTGTTTTTT. The rearrangement joins TRBV5-1 to TRBJ2-2; D is possibly TRBD1 (5 bases). V lost 0 bases and J 7 bases, leaving 13 bases between the germline ends. CDR1 is SGHRS, CDR2 YFSETQ, per germline. The CDR3 covers 15 residues. Drawing the rest from reference TRBV5-1 and TRBJ2-2, the complete variable domain is KAGVTQTPRYLIKTRGQQVTLSCSPISGHRSVSWYQQTPGQGLQFLFEYFSETQRNKGNFPGRFSGRQFSNSRSEMNVSTLELGDSALYLCASSLALGDIGELFFGEGSRLTVL.

The J gene is TRBJ2-7, the V gene TRBV12-5; D gene ambiguous. The CDR3 extends over 17 amino acids. CDR1 is LGHNT, CDR2 FRNRAP, per germline. The V gene lost 0 bases and the J gene lost 0 bases, with 15 bases spanning the gap. The CDR3 loop is CASGLVLGLANSYEQYF. The CDR3 region has the DNA TGTGCTAGTGGTTTGGTACTTGGGTTGGCAAACTCCTACGAGCAGTACTTC.

The J gene is TRBJ2-3, the V gene TRBV7-9; D call uncertain. V lost 4 bases and J 2 bases, leaving 4 bases between the germline ends. CDR1 and CDR2 (germline): SEHNR, FQNEAQ (reference sequence). The CDR3 has 12 amino acids. The CDR3 sequence is CASSYHTDTQYF. CDR3 bases: TGTGCCAGCAGCTACCACACAGATACGCAGTATTTT.

The chain couples TRBV6-5 to TRBJ2-7; 7 bases align to TRBD1. The germline V gene encodes CDR1 MNHEY and CDR2 SVGAGI. J lost 2 bases, V lost 5 bases, and 6 bases had no gene match. CDR3 length: 14 residues. This chain's CDR3 is CASSPKQGPYEQYF. CDR3 DNA sequence: TGTGCCAGCAGTCCCAAACAGGGGCCCTACGAGCAGTACTTC.

The chain recombines TRBV9 with TRBJ2-2, with 7 bases matching TRBD1. J lost 1 base, V lost 2 bases, and 2 bases had no gene match. CDR1 SGDLS and CDR2 YYNGEE come from the germline V gene. This CDR3 region has 15 residues. The CDR3 loop reads CASSVGTVNTGELFF. CDR3 nucleotide sequence: TGTGCCAGCAGCGTGGGGACAGTGAACACCGGGGAGCTGTTTTTT.

This chain uses TRBV19 with TRBJ2-1; D unresolved. Between the trimmed V and J ends, which lost 1 base and 0 bases, there was a span of 7 bases. CDR1 is LNHDA, CDR2 SQIVND, per germline (reference sequence). The CDR3 length is 15 residues. CDR3 DNA sequence: TGTGCCAGTAGTATAGCAGCAGCCTCCTACAATGAGCAGTTCTTC. This encodes CASSIAAASYNEQFF.

The rearrangement joins TRBV19 to TRBJ1-1; 7 nucleotides align to TRBD1. Germline lookup yields CDR1 LNHDA and CDR2 SQIVND (reference sequence). The CDR3 contains 14 residues. V lost 5 bases to trimming and J lost 2 bases; unmatched junction nucleotides: 5. Here the CDR3 DNA reads TGTGCCAGTAGTCCAGGACAGGCCAACACTGAAGCTTTCTTT. Translating gives CASSPGQANTEAFF.

This rearrangement joins TRBV7-9 to TRBJ1-2; D is ambiguous. V was clipped by 1 base and J by 5 bases, with 8 bases between them. This CDR3 contains 13 residues. From germline, CDR1 is SEHNR and CDR2 FQNEAQ (reference sequence). The CDR3 DNA reads TGTGCCAGCAGCTTAGGGGCAGAATATGGCTACACCTTC. Its protein is CASSLGAEYGYTF.

This sequence joins TRBV7-9 and TRBJ2-2; D is unclear. The V and J ends lost 1 base and 5 bases respectively, with 11 bases between them. Germline CDR1 SEHNR, CDR2 FQNEAQ (reference sequence). This CDR3 region has 15 residues. The CDR3 sequence: CASSLGPTVTGELFF. CDR3 DNA sequence: TGTGCCAGCAGCTTAGGCCCTACCGTAACCGGGGAGCTGTTTTTT.

The chain links TRBV6-1 to TRBJ1-1; tentative D call: TRBD1 (5 bases). This CDR3 comprises 14 residues. V was shortened by 10 bases and J by 0 bases, with 15 bases between the two germline ends. CDR1 is MNHNS, CDR2 SASEGT, per germline. For the CDR3, the DNA is TGTGCCACCGCGGGACTCCTCATGAACACTGAAGCTTTCTTT. Amino acid sequence: CATAGLLMNTEAFF.

The chain carries TRBV6-5 and TRBJ1-2; D not resolved. The CDR3 length is 12 residues. Per the germline V gene, CDR1 is MNHEY and CDR2 is SVGAGI. The ends were cut back, 5 bases at V and 7 bases at J, with 11 bases in the middle. The CDR3 region is CASSPLGGGYTF. CDR3 bases: TGTGCCAGCAGTCCCTTAGGTGGTGGCTACACCTTC.

The CDR3 bases are TGTGCCAGCAGAGATACAGGGGTAAGCACTGAAGCTTTCTTT. It encodes CASRDTGVSTEAFF. The rearrangement links TRBV6-1 to TRBJ1-1; TRBD1 agrees at 7 bases. This CDR3 region has 14 residues. With 6 bases clipped from V and 4 bases from J, the junction kept 8 bases outside the gene matches. Germline CDR1 is MNHNS and CDR2 is SASEGT.

The chain is built from TRBV18 and TRBJ2-3; 10 bases fit TRBD1. V lost 3 bases and J lost 5; bases outside the gene matches: 8. Germline assignment: CDR1 KGHSH and CDR2 LQKENI. The CDR3 is 16 residues long. The CDR3 DNA sequence: TGTGCCAGCTCACCGCAGACAGGGGGCGGTTTAGATACGCAGTATTTT. Protein sequence: CASSPQTGGGLDTQYF. The whole variable domain, filled in from reference TRBV18 and TRBJ2-3, reads NAGVMQNPRHLVRRRGQEARLRCSPMKGHSHVYWYRQLPEEGLKFMVYLQKENIIDESGMPKERFSAEFPKEGPSILRIQQVVRGDSAAYFCASSPQTGGGLDTQYFGPGTRLTVL.